In its sample, the clone carrying this T cell receptor beta chain was seen once. Per the original methods: It was from reference gene primer amplification that nucleated cell counts were estimated. Here immunoSEQ multiplex PCR was the method, and the copy in TCRdb shows in-frame clones only, minus some. V and J calls and clone size come straight from that table; D and trimming were deduced from the DNA. The profile shows under 65,000 clones, 91% of them singletons. The CDR3 runs to 14 residues. Germline-derived CDR1 and CDR2 are SEHNR and FQNEAQ (reference sequence). Trimming took 5 bases from V and 7 from J; bases not matched to a gene: 10. These data belong to a study of blood T cell repertoires in COVID-19. Study context: Samples taken during acute and convalescent COVID-19 were collected in the United States, Italy and Spain. In each case, the material was cDNA or gDNA derived from T cells, B-cell-depleted T cells, or PBMCs.

This rearrangement joins TRBV7-9 to TRBJ1-2; 7 bases are a match to TRBD1. Sequenced material: peripheral blood. This receptor was obtained from a human donor in a cohort sampled during active COVID-19. CDR3 nucleotide sequence: TGTGCCAGCAGCCCCCGACAGGGCTTAGCTGGCTACACCTTC. Translated, it gives CASSPRQGLAGYTF.